These 10 T cell receptor beta chains were all obtained from the same sample, sequenced in a study of shared clonotypes between healthy human individuals. Some clones are missing from TCRdb's copy, which holds only in-frame ones; the method was immunoSEQ multiplex PCR. The sample comprises some 680,000 clones, about three quarters of which are singletons, and around 1.8% rests with the top ten. The source material was memory CD4+ T cells sorted from blood. Subset specified: CD45RA-negative fraction. The receptors derive from a woman in her thirties in good health.

In its sample, this clone was seen a few times. CDR3 DNA: TGTGCCAGCAGCTTAATGTCTGCGGGAGGAGTGCTGTTTTTT. This translates into CASSLMSAGGVLFF. The chain is built from TRBV7-2 and TRBJ2-2; 8 bases agree with TRBD2. V was pared by 2 bases and J by 13 bases, with 9 bases of the junction left unmatched. Germline V CDR1 and CDR2: SGHTA, FQGNSA. The CDR3 has 14 residues.

V and J are TRBV7-3 and TRBJ1-2; 7 bases are a match to TRBD1. Germline V gives CDR1 SGHTA, CDR2 FQGTGA. The CDR3 sequence is 12 residues long. V trimming: 5 bases; J trimming: 6 bases; junction bases outside the gene matches: 3. As DNA, the CDR3 is TGTGCCAGCAGCACGACAGGGAATGGCTACACCTTC. Translation: CASSTTGNGYTF.

A note on this clone: At the DNA level, this CDR3 is encoded by other sequences in the same sample as well. The chain links TRBV5-1 to TRBJ2-3; 10 bases line up with TRBD1. The junction had 3 bases not matched to a gene; V was cut back by 4 bases and J by 4 bases. This CDR3 comprises 14 residues. Germline V CDR1 and CDR2: SGHRS, YFSETQ. DNA of the CDR3: TGCGCCAGCAGCAAGGGACAGGGGCCAGATACGCAGTATTTT. Amino acid sequence: CASSKGQGPDTQYF.

The V gene is TRBV7-2, the J gene TRBJ2-7; 11 bases agree with TRBD2. CDR3 length equals 15 residues. Unmatched junction bases numbered 5, after V lost 5 bases and J lost 2 bases. Germline CDR1 SGHTA, CDR2 FQGNSA. DNA for the CDR3: TGTGCCAGCAGCGGGGGACTAGCGGATACCTACGAGCAGTACTTC. This codes for CASSGGLADTYEQYF.

The CDR3 here is CSAGGAAKNIQYF. CDR3 sequence (DNA): TGCAGCGCTGGGGGCGCCGCCAAAAACATTCAGTACTTC. The chain recombines TRBV29-1 with TRBJ2-4, with D maybe TRBD1 (6 bases). The V and J ends lost 7 bases and 1 base respectively, with 11 bases between them. The CDR3 is 13 residues long. Germline values: CDR1 SQVTM, CDR2 ANQGSEA.

This sequence joins TRBV6-5 and TRBJ1-2, with no clear D. From germline, CDR1 is MNHEY and CDR2 SVGAGI. Trimming pared 4 bases from V and 6 bases from J, leaving 15 bases between. The CDR3 consists of 14 residues. The CDR3 sequence: CASSFLLGSHGYTF. The DNA of the CDR3 is TGTGCCAGCAGTTTCCTATTGGGGTCGCATGGCTACACCTTC.

The rearrangement joins TRBV27 to TRBJ2-4; TRBD1 agrees at 10 bases. V shed 4 bases, J shed 6 bases, and the junction held 9 bases outside the gene matches. This CDR3 comprises 16 residues. Germline V gene sequence: CDR1 MNHEY, CDR2 SMNVEV (reference sequence). The chain's CDR3 is CASSSAGTGARNIQYF. CDR3 bases: TGTGCCAGCAGTTCCGCCGGGACAGGGGCTCGAAACATTCAGTACTTC.

Concerning this clone itself: Since a much larger clone is just one base distant, this may be a read error. In the same sample, other DNA sequences code for this CDR3. V and J are TRBV2 and TRBJ1-5, with 7 bases lining up with TRBD1. V trimming: 4 bases; J trimming: 2 bases; junction bases outside the gene matches: 2. CDR3 length: 14 amino acids. CDR1 and CDR2 (germline): SNHLY, FYNNEI. The CDR3 loop reads CASSGTGGNQPQHF. CDR3 DNA sequence: TGTGCCAGCAGTGGTACAGGGGGCAATCAGCCCCAGCATTTT. Filled out from reference TRBV2 and TRBJ1-5, the complete variable domain reads EPEVTQTPSHQVTQMGQEVILRCVPISNHLYFYWYRQILGQKVEFLVSFYNNEISEKSEIFDDQFSVERPDGSNFTLKIRSTKLEDSAMYFCASSGTGGNQPQHFGDGTRLSIL.

This sequence joins TRBV29-1 and TRBJ1-2; D is unresolved. CDR3 length: 11 residues. V was shortened by 5 bases and J by 2 bases, with 6 bases between the two germline ends. In germline, CDR1 is SQVTM, CDR2 ANQGSEA. CDR3 nucleotide sequence: TGCAGCGTTAGGAACAACTATGGCTACACCTTC. Protein: CSVRNNYGYTF.

This clone was seen only a few times. V and J are TRBV7-9 and TRBJ1-4; 10 nucleotides line up with TRBD1. CDR1 and CDR2 from the germline V gene are SEHNR and FQNEAQ (reference sequence). The CDR3 has 16 amino acids. Trimming took 5 bases from V and 6 from J; bases not matched to a gene: 9. The CDR3 region has the DNA TGTGCCAGCAGCCCTTGGGGGGGACAGGGGTATGAAAAACTGTTTTTT. It is translated as CASSPWGGQGYEKLFF.